The 27 T cell receptor beta chains in this list originate from one sample, sequenced in a study of blood T cell repertoires in COVID-19. Data came from immunoSEQ multiplex PCR; TCRdb stores just in-frame clones and leaves some out. The sample lists some 170,000 clones; roughly 82% were seen once. The specimen was PBMCs or T cells enriched from blood (not recorded which). The receptors here all came from a man aged 45-60 years who had recovered from COVID-19.

This chain connects TRBV7-9 to TRBJ1-2; possible D gene TRBD1, 6 bases. V gave up 4 bases and J gave up 3 bases, with 18 bases separating them. There are 16 residues in the CDR3. CDR1 and CDR2 from the germline V gene are SEHNR and FQNEAQ (reference sequence). The DNA for the CDR3 is TGTGCCAGCAGCTCAATATCACTCAGGGGCTACTATGGCTACACCTTC. It yields the protein CASSSISLRGYYGYTF.

This clone was detected only a few times. The V gene is TRBV2, the J gene TRBJ2-1; 9 bases line up with TRBD1. CDR3 length equals 15 residues. Germline-derived CDR1 and CDR2 are SNHLY and FYNNEI. The V gene end was trimmed by 7 bases and the J gene end by 3 bases; junction bases not matched to a gene: 7. The CDR3 loop reads CASTLVDRGYNEQFF. The CDR3 DNA reads as TGTGCCAGCACCCTCGTGGACAGGGGCTACAATGAGCAGTTCTTC.

This chain links TRBV4-2 with TRBJ1-4; 8 bases match TRBD1. CDR3 length equals 16 residues. Germline values: CDR1 LGHNA, CDR2 YNFKEQ. V trimming: 0 bases; J trimming: 5 bases; junction bases outside the gene matches: 5. The CDR3 coding sequence is TGTGCCAGCAGCCAAGAGTGGACAGGGACAAATGAAAAACTGTTTTTT. It codes for CASSQEWTGTNEKLFF.

J is TRBJ2-3 and V is TRBV9; 8 bases match TRBD1. With V trimmed by 4 bases and J by 2 bases, 3 bases remained unmatched. Germline V lookup: CDR1 SGDLS, CDR2 YYNGEE. This CDR3 comprises 14 residues. The CDR3 sequence: CASSMTGDTDTQYF. The CDR3 region has the DNA TGTGCCAGCAGCATGACAGGGGACACAGATACGCAGTATTTT.

Notes on this clone: Additional DNA sequences in this sample encode the identical CDR3. V usage is TRBV3-1 (or the pseudogene TRBV3-2) and J usage is TRBJ1-1; the match to TRBD1 covers 9 bases. The junction had 5 bases not matched to a gene; V was cut back by 4 bases and J by 5 bases. The CDR3 consists of 14 residues. Germline lookup yields CDR1 LGHDT and CDR2 YNNKEL (reference sequence). DNA for the CDR3: TGTGCCAGCAGCCGAGGACAGGGGAGGACTGAAGCTTTCTTT. Protein sequence: CASSRGQGRTEAFF.

The chain employs TRBV19 and TRBJ1-5, with unresolved D. Germline loops: CDR1 LNHDA, CDR2 SQIVND (reference sequence). The CDR3 has 12 amino acids. V was clipped by 8 bases and J by 6 bases, with 11 bases between them. The DNA for the CDR3 is TGTGCCAGTGAACGGTTTGGTCAGCCCCAGCATTTT. Protein sequence: CASERFGQPQHF.

J is TRBJ1-5 and V is TRBV5-1; TRBD1 agrees at 9 bases. The CDR3 extends over 16 amino acids. The germline V gene has CDR1 SGHRS and CDR2 YFSETQ. Trimming cost V 3 bases and J 4 bases; bases outside gene matches: 8. The CDR3 sequence is CASSSTPGQGNQPQHF. The CDR3 DNA is TGCGCCAGCAGCTCGACGCCGGGACAGGGAAATCAGCCCCAGCATTTT.

V and J are TRBV5-1 and TRBJ2-5; 14 bases map to TRBD2. The CDR3 loop spans 17 amino acids. Germline values: CDR1 SGHRS, CDR2 YFSETQ. The ends lost 4 bases at V and 5 bases at J; junction bases unmatched: 10. The CDR3, as DNA: TGCGCCAGCAGCGGACTAGCGGGGGGAACCTACGGCGAGACCCAGTACTTC. Its translation is CASSGLAGGTYGETQYF.

The chain couples TRBV18 to TRBJ2-5; maybe TRBD2 (6 bases). CDR1 and CDR2 (germline): KGHSH, LQKENI. V lost 3 bases, J lost 5 bases, and 7 bases lay in between. The CDR3 sequence is 12 residues long. CDR3 sequence reads: CASSPAGETQYF. The CDR3 DNA reads as TGTGCCAGCTCACCCGCGGGGGAGACCCAGTACTTC.

This chain links TRBV5-1 with TRBJ1-3; a possible D gene is TRBD1 (5 bases). Germline V CDR1 and CDR2: SGHRS, YFSETQ. V was cut by 1 base and J by 2 bases, with 10 bases left in between. The CDR3 extends over 15 amino acids. The CDR3 protein is CASSLWSGTGNTIYF. CDR3 nucleotide sequence: TGCGCCAGCAGCTTGTGGTCAGGGACTGGAAACACCATATATTTT.

This chain links TRBV11-2 with TRBJ2-1, with 7 nucleotides matching TRBD2. Germline CDR1 reads SGHAT; CDR2 reads FQNNGV. The V segment lost 3 bases and the J segment 3 bases; nucleotides outside the gene matches: 8. This CDR3 has 16 amino acids. The CDR3 bases are TGTGCCAGCAGCTTGCCCGGCGGGGGAGTCTACAATGAGCAGTTCTTC. It is translated as CASSLPGGGVYNEQFF.

This clone turned up a few times. The CDR3 spells CASSDSWGRINQPQHF. As DNA, the CDR3 is TGTGCCAGCAGTGATTCTTGGGGGCGAATCAATCAGCCCCAGCATTTT. The chain couples TRBV6-1 to TRBJ1-5, with D possibly matching TRBD1 (6 bases). The CDR3 spans 16 residues. V was trimmed by 3 bases and J by 3 bases, leaving 15 bases between them. Germline CDR1 MNHNS, CDR2 SASEGT.

V is TRBV5-1 and J is TRBJ2-2; 9 nucleotides match TRBD2. Germline V gene data show CDR1 as SGHRS and CDR2 as YFSETQ. The CDR3 runs to 16 residues. V gave up 4 bases and J gave up 4 bases; unmatched junction bases: 8. CDR3 bases: TGCGCCAGCAGCGCGGGGGGGGTTAACCCCACCGGGGAGCTGTTTTTT. Amino acids: CASSAGGVNPTGELFF.

The chain has TRBV10-3 and TRBJ2-2, with TRBD2 matching 12 bases. The CDR3 covers 17 residues. Trimming cost V 0 bases and J 6 bases; bases outside gene matches: 5. CDR1 and CDR2 from the germline V gene are ENHRY and SYGVKD. CDR3 in amino acids: CAISESASGGDPGELFF. CDR3 in DNA: TGTGCCATCAGTGAGTCGGCTAGCGGGGGGGATCCCGGGGAGCTGTTTTTT.

This chain connects TRBV3-1 (or the pseudogene TRBV3-2) to TRBJ2-7, with 7 bases matching TRBD2. The V gene's germline CDR1 is LGHDT and CDR2 YNNKEL (reference sequence). V lost 6 bases, J lost 6 bases, and 5 bases stayed unmatched. There are 12 residues in the CDR3. For the CDR3, the DNA is TGTGCCAGCAGTCCGGGGAGGGGCGAGCAGTACTTC. Protein product: CASSPGRGEQYF.

This clone was counted once. The CDR3 DNA reads as TGTGCCAGCAGCCCAACGACAGGGACGGGCACTGAAGCTTTCTTT. Translating it yields CASSPTTGTGTEAFF. The chain employs TRBV5-4 and TRBJ1-1, with 7 nucleotides matching TRBD1. Germline-derived CDR1 and CDR2 are SGHNT and YYREEE (reference sequence). J was trimmed by 4 bases and V by 4 bases; bases with no gene match: 10. The CDR3 has 15 residues. The full variable domain, completed using reference TRBV5-4 and TRBJ1-1, is ETGVTQSPTHLIKTRGQQVTLRCSSQSGHNTVSWYQQALGQGPQFIFQYYREEENGRGNFPPRFSGLQFPNYSSELNVNALELDDSALYLCASSPTTGTGTEAFFGQGTRLTVV.

The chain carries TRBV12-3 or TRBV12-4 and TRBJ1-1; 7 positions match TRBD1. The CDR3 is 13 amino acids. V was pared by 8 bases and J by 5 bases, with 8 bases of the junction left unmatched. CDR3 amino acids: CASVGTAVTEAFF. Written as DNA, the CDR3 is TGTGCCAGCGTCGGGACAGCGGTAACTGAAGCTTTCTTT.

This clone has only a few counts. The rearrangement joins TRBV20-1 to TRBJ2-7; D is unresolved. The germline CDR1 and CDR2 sequences are DFQATT and SNEGSKA (reference sequence). The V gene lost 2 bases and the J gene lost 3 bases, with 5 bases spanning the gap. This CDR3 has 11 residues. The CDR3 here is CSARYVYEQYF. The CDR3, as DNA: TGCAGTGCTAGATATGTCTACGAGCAGTACTTC.

The rearrangement links TRBV7-8 to TRBJ1-5; TRBD1 aligns across 7 bases. Germline values: CDR1 SGHVS, CDR2 FQNEAQ. V was pared by 4 bases and J by 3 bases, with 6 bases of the junction left unmatched. The CDR3 contains 15 residues. The CDR3, as DNA: TGTGCCAGCAGCTACAGGGGACAGAACAATCAGCCCCAGCATTTT. This codes for CASSYRGQNNQPQHF.

The rearrangement links TRBV27 to TRBJ2-2; TRBD1 aligns across 7 bases. This CDR3 contains 16 residues. Unmatched junction bases numbered 7, after V lost 0 bases and J lost 6 bases. Germline V lookup: CDR1 MNHEY, CDR2 SMNVEV (reference sequence). The CDR3 bases are TGTGCCAGCAGTTTATCGAAGGGGGCCAACCCCGGGGAGCTGTTTTTT. Translated: CASSLSKGANPGELFF.

The chain recombines TRBV6-5 with TRBJ1-2; TRBD1 matches 7 bases. The V and J ends lost 6 bases and 8 bases, in that order; junction bases with no gene match: 9. Per the germline V gene, CDR1 is MNHEY and CDR2 is SVGAGI. The CDR3 totals 13 residues. The CDR3 region is CASRRDRAGGYTF. The CDR3 DNA follows: TGTGCCAGCAGGCGTGACAGGGCCGGAGGCTACACCTTC.

The CDR3 region is CASSFGQGTETQYF. For the CDR3, the DNA is TGTGCCAGCAGCTTCGGACAGGGGACGGAGACCCAGTACTTC. The chain carries TRBV7-9 and TRBJ2-5; 9 nucleotides line up with TRBD1. The CDR3 extends over 14 amino acids. V gave up 3 bases and J gave up 5 bases; unmatched junction bases: 4. Germline V gene lookup returns CDR1 SEHNR and CDR2 FQNEAQ (reference sequence).

The chain couples TRBV11-2 to TRBJ2-5, with 10 bases lining up with TRBD2. Unmatched junction bases numbered 6, after V lost 5 bases and J lost 0 bases. The CDR3 spans 16 residues. The germline V gene encodes CDR1 SGHAT and CDR2 FQNNGV. CDR3 DNA sequence: TGTGCCAGCAGCAGCCGACTAGCGGGCCACCAAGAGACCCAGTACTTC. The encoded protein is CASSSRLAGHQETQYF.

V usage is TRBV5-5 and J usage is TRBJ2-7; 8 bases match TRBD1. V shed 2 bases and J 2 bases; nucleotides not matched to a gene: 6. The germline CDR1 and CDR2 sequences are SGHKS and YYEKEE (reference sequence). The CDR3 spans 15 residues. This CDR3 reads CASSLPGQAAYEQYF. In nucleotides, the CDR3 is TGTGCCAGCAGCTTACCGGGACAGGCCGCCTACGAGCAGTACTTC.

This sequence joins TRBV4-1 and TRBJ1-1, with D tentatively TRBD1 (5 bases). The CDR3 length is 13 residues. Trimming pared 4 bases from V and 1 base from J, leaving 7 bases between. Germline V gene sequence: CDR1 MGHRA, CDR2 YSYEKL. CDR3 nucleotide sequence: TGCGCCAGCAGCCGGGGGGGGAACACTGAAGCTTTCTTT. Translated: CASSRGGNTEAFF.

This clone was recorded only once. V usage is TRBV20-1 and J usage is TRBJ1-2; 7 positions match TRBD1. Germline V gene sequence: CDR1 DFQATT, CDR2 SNEGSKA (reference sequence). The length of the CDR3 is 11 residues. The V segment lost 8 bases and the J segment 6 bases; nucleotides outside the gene matches: 6. The CDR3 here is CSQGQQHGYTF. CDR3 DNA: TGCAGTCAGGGACAGCAACATGGCTACACCTTC.

V and J are TRBV18 and TRBJ1-1; 7 positions match TRBD1. The V gene end was trimmed by 3 bases and the J gene end by 1 base; junction bases not matched to a gene: 5. The CDR3 is made up of 15 amino acids. Germline V gives CDR1 KGHSH, CDR2 LQKENI. The CDR3 reads CASSPRTGENTEAFF. CDR3 coding DNA: TGTGCCAGCTCACCCCGGACAGGAGAGAACACTGAAGCTTTCTTT.